The 12 T cell receptor beta chains below come from one sample, sequenced in a study of T cell changes during pregnancy in multiple sclerosis. Sequencing used immunoSEQ multiplex PCR; TCRdb keeps in-frame clones, though not all of them. Of approximately 30,000 clones listed, approximately 91% are singletons. The source was CD8+ T cells from peripheral blood mononuclear cells, collected in the second trimester of pregnancy. The receptor set was obtained from a female donor with multiple sclerosis, enrolled in a pregnancy study.

This clone was picked up one time. CDR3 DNA sequence: TGTGCCAGCAGCCTAAGAGAATTGAATTTCCCTAACTATGGCTACACCTTC. This encodes CASSLRELNFPNYGYTF. The rearrangement links TRBV21-1 to TRBJ1-2. TRBV21-1 is given as a pseudogene. CDR3 length: 17 amino acids.

This clone was recorded once. The chain is built from TRBV27 and TRBJ1-2; 8 nucleotides agree with TRBD1. CDR1 is MNHEY, CDR2 SMNVEV, per germline (reference sequence). This CDR3 comprises 13 residues. V gave up 3 bases and J gave up 7 bases; unmatched junction bases: 4. CDR3 loop: CASSLGTGGGYTF. The DNA for the CDR3 is TGTGCCAGCAGTTTGGGAACAGGGGGTGGCTACACCTTC.

This sequence joins TRBV30 and TRBJ1-3; a weak D match, TRBD1 (6 bases). There are 13 residues in the CDR3. Germline CDR1 reads GTSNPN; CDR2 reads SVGIG (reference sequence). V was shortened by 0 bases and J by 3 bases, with 6 bases between the two germline ends. In DNA form, the CDR3 reads TGTGCCTGGAGTGTAGGGGGTGGAAACACCATATATTTT. Translating gives CAWSVGGGNTIYF.

The J gene is TRBJ1-6, the V gene TRBV23-1; 7 bases line up with TRBD1. TRBV23-1 is classed as an ORF, of uncertain function. Losses at the gene ends were 3 bases for V and 2 bases for J; bases not matched to a gene: 7. The CDR3 length is 17 residues. CDR3 in DNA: TGCGCCAGCAGTCATGCAAGGGGGCTCACCTATAATTCACCCCTCCACTTT. As protein: CASSHARGLTYNSPLHF.

This clone has a single count. The V and J genes are TRBV19 and TRBJ2-7; TRBD2 matches 14 bases. CDR1 is LNHDA, CDR2 SQIVND, per germline (reference sequence). The CDR3 runs 18 residues. Trimming cost V 3 bases and J 3 bases; bases outside gene matches: 10. The CDR3 nucleotides read TGTGCCAGTAGTATCGGAGGACTAGCGGGGGGTATTAACTACGAGCAGTACTTC. Protein: CASSIGGLAGGINYEQYF.

This rearrangement joins TRBV14 to TRBJ2-7; the D gene is possibly TRBD1 (6 bases). Germline assignment: CDR1 SGHDN and CDR2 FVKESK. Trimming took off 2 bases at V and 0 bases at J, with 11 bases between the two ends. This CDR3 is built from 15 residues. CDR3 loop: CASSQYGQSSYEQYF. Written as DNA, the CDR3 is TGTGCCAGCAGCCAATATGGACAGAGCTCCTACGAGCAGTACTTC.

The chain is built from TRBV27 and TRBJ1-6; D gene unclear. Trimming removed 6 bases from V and 9 bases from J, with 9 bases in between. The length of the CDR3 is 12 residues. Germline V gene data show CDR1 as MNHEY and CDR2 as SMNVEV (reference sequence). In DNA form, the CDR3 reads TGTGCCAGCAGGGGTCAGGTTTCACCCCTCCACTTT. This codes for CASRGQVSPLHF.

CDR3 nucleotide sequence: TGTGCCAGTACCTCCGGACAGCTCAGGCGCTATGGCTACACCTTC. Its protein is CASTSGQLRRYGYTF. The rearrangement joins TRBV19 to TRBJ1-2, with D maybe TRBD1 (6 bases). The V gene's germline CDR1 is LNHDA and CDR2 SQIVND (reference sequence). The CDR3 runs to 15 residues. Trimming took off 7 bases at V and 4 bases at J, with 19 bases between the two ends.

The genes are TRBV2 and TRBJ1-1; 9 bases agree with TRBD1. This CDR3 comprises 13 residues. V lost 7 bases and J lost 4; bases outside the gene matches: 4. Germline values: CDR1 SNHLY, CDR2 FYNNEI. In DNA, the CDR3 is TGTGCCAGCACCGAGACAGGGGGCACTGAAGCTTTCTTT. Amino acid sequence: CASTETGGTEAFF.

The chain has TRBV2 and TRBJ2-7; 10 bases fit TRBD2. The V gene end was trimmed by 10 bases and the J gene end by 2 bases; junction bases not matched to a gene: 5. CDR1 SNHLY and CDR2 FYNNEI come from the germline V gene. The length of the CDR3 is 13 residues. The DNA of the CDR3 is TGTGCCACAGGGAGCGGGGGGGCCTACGAGCAGTACTTC. It specifies CATGSGGAYEQYF.

The chain combines TRBV6-1 with TRBJ2-2; D gene uncertain. This CDR3 has 13 residues. In germline, CDR1 is MNHNS, CDR2 SASEGT. V lost 3 bases and J lost 3, with 5 bases in between. The CDR3 nucleotides read TGTGCCAGCAGTGATGCGGACACCGGGGAGCTGTTTTTT. Translated, it gives CASSDADTGELFF.

CDR3 in DNA: TGTGCCAGCAGTGATAACCAAGTAGGAGGCGTCGACACCGGGGAGCTGTTTTTT. Protein: CASSDNQVGGVDTGELFF. The chain combines TRBV7-6 with TRBJ2-2; a possible D gene is TRBD2 (5 bases). The CDR3 has 18 amino acids. Germline V gene lookup returns CDR1 SGHVS and CDR2 FNYEAQ. V was shortened by 6 bases and J by 3 bases, with 23 bases between the two germline ends.